This note documents a single TCR beta chain sequence. The data stem from a study of control samples from healthy donors and cancer patients. Clones were sequenced by immunoSEQ multiplex PCR, and TCRdb holds only the in-frame ones, with some missing. The sample lists more than 90,000 clones, approximately 90% occurring once. V lost 8 bases to trimming and J lost 0 bases, with 11 bases between them. The CDR3 is 14 amino acids. Germline lookup yields CDR1 KGHDR and CDR2 SFDVKD. The clonotype was recovered from a man in his thirties or forties in good health. The V gene is TRBV24-1, the J gene TRBJ2-3, with a weak D call TRBD2 (6 bases). Source material: blood. Here the CDR3 DNA reads TGTGCCACCACCGGGGGATCTAGCACAGATACGCAGTATTTT. It codes for CATTGGSSTDTQYF.